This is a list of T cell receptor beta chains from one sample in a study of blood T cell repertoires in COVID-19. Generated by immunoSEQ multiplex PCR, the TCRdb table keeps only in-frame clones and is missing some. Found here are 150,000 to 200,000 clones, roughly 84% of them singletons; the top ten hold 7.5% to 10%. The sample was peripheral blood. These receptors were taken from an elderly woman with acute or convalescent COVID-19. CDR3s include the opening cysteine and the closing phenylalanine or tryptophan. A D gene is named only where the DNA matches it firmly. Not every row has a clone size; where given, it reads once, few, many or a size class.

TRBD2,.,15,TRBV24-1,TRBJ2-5,CATSDLSGGAETQYF,TGTGCCACCAGTGATTTGTCGGGGGGAGCGGAGACCCAGTACTTC
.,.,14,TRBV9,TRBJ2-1,CASSVGGSYNEQFF,TGTGCCAGCAGCGTAGGAGGGTCCTACAATGAGCAGTTCTTC
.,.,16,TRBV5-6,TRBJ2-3,CASSPAGERHTDTQYF,TGTGCCAGCAGCCCGGCGGGCGAGCGCCACACAGATACGCAGTATTTT
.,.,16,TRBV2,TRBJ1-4,CASSGGQAPSFEKLFF,TGTGCCAGCAGTGGTGGGCAGGCCCCCTCGTTTGAAAAACTGTTTTTT
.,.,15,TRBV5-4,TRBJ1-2,CASSLGRGTNYGYTF,TGTGCCAGCAGCTTGGGCCGGGGGACCAACTATGGCTACACCTTC
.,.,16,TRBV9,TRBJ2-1,CASSVAVTRNDNEQFF,TGTGCCAGCAGCGTAGCTGTAACCAGGAACGACAATGAGCAGTTCTTC
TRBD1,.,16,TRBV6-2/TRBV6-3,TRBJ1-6,CASSFRTGAVNSPLHF,TGTGCCAGCAGTTTCCGGACAGGGGCCGTTAATTCACCCCTCCACTTT
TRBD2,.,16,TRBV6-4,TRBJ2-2,CASSALSGGNTGELFF,TGTGCCAGCAGCGCCCTGTCGGGGGGGAACACCGGGGAGCTGTTTTTT
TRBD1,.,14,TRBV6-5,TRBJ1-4,CASRREGADEKLFF,TGTGCCAGCAGGCGAGAGGGGGCGGATGAAAAACTGTTTTTT
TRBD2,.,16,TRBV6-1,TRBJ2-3,CASSEILAGALNTQYF,TGTGCCAGCAGTGAAATTTTAGCGGGAGCCCTTAATACGCAGTATTTT
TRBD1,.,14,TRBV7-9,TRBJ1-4,CASSVGGQNEKLFF,TGTGCCAGCAGCGTAGGGGGACAGAATGAAAAACTGTTTTTT
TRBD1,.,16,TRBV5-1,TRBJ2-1,CASSLYSGGFYNEQFF,TGCGCCAGCAGCTTGTATTCAGGGGGCTTTTACAATGAGCAGTTCTTC
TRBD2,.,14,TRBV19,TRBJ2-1,CASSMGGGGNEQFF,TGTGCCAGTAGTATGGGAGGCGGGGGAAATGAGCAGTTCTTC
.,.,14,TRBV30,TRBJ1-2,CAWSRRTANYGYTF,TGTGCCTGGAGTCGTAGGACAGCTAACTATGGCTACACCTTC
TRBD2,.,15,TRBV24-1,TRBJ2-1,CATSTGGGAYNEQFF,TGTGCCACCAGTACAGGCGGGGGGGCCTACAATGAGCAGTTCTTC
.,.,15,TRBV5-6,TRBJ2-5,CASSLVGVVQETQYF,TGTGCCAGCAGCTTGGTAGGGGTCGTCCAAGAGACCCAGTACTTC
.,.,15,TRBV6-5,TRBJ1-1,CASSYSSSQVLGAFF,TGTGCCAGCAGTTACTCGAGTAGTCAGGTCCTGGGAGCTTTCTTT
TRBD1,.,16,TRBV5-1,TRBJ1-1,CASSSGTGGGQLEAFF,TGCGCCAGCAGTTCCGGGACAGGGGGCGGTCAATTGGAAGCTTTCTTT
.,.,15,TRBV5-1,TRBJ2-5,CASSPRVGTQETQYF,TGCGCCAGCAGCCCCCGAGTAGGGACACAAGAGACCCAGTACTTC
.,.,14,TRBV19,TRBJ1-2,CASTIGSHPGGYTF,TGTGCCAGTACGATCGGGTCACACCCAGGGGGCTACACCTTC
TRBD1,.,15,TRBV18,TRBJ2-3,CASSPQGAFTDTQYF,TGTGCCAGCTCACCACAGGGGGCATTTACAGATACGCAGTATTTT
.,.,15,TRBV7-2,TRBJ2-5,CASSLLGGLEETQYF,TGTGCCAGCAGCTTATTGGGGGGTTTGGAAGAGACCCAGTACTTC
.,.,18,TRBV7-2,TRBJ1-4,CASSLGFGGASVFEKLFF,TGTGCCAGCAGCTTAGGGTTCGGGGGGGCGTCTGTATTTGAAAAACTGTTTTTT
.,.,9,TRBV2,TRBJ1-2,CASSPSYTF,TGTGCCAGCAGCCCTAGCTACACCTTC
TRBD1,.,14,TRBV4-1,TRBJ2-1,CASSSPTNRGEQFF,TGCGCCAGCAGCTCCCCGACTAACAGGGGTGAGCAGTTCTTC
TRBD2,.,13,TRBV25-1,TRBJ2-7,CASSDRGGWEQYF,TGTGCCAGCAGTGATCGGGGGGGATGGGAGCAGTACTTC
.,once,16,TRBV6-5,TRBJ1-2,CASSYSGDTVGYGYTF,TGTGCCAGCAGTTACTCCGGGGACACTGTTGGGTATGGCTACACCTTC
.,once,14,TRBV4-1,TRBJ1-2,CASSQAGAVYGYTF,TGCGCCAGCAGCCAAGCTGGGGCAGTCTATGGCTACACCTTC
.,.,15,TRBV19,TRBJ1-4,CASSTRTRKDEKLFF,TGTGCCAGTAGTACCCGGACACGAAAGGATGAAAAACTGTTTTTT
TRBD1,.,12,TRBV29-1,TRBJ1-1,CSVRTGVTEAFF,TGCAGCGTCCGGACAGGGGTCACTGAAGCTTTCTTT
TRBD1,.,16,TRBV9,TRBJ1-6,CASSVTGGSYNSPLHF,TGTGCCAGCAGCGTTACAGGGGGCTCCTATAATTCACCCCTCCACTTT
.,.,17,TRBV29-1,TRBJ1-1,CSAIPTSGRGMNTEAFF,TGCAGCGCCATCCCGACTAGCGGTCGGGGGATGAACACTGAAGCTTTCTTT
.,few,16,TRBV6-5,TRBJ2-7,CASSYSKSRTIYEQYF,TGTGCCAGCAGTTACTCGAAGAGTAGGACTATCTACGAGCAGTACTTC
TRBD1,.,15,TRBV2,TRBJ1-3,CASSIGTGSGNTIYF,TGTGCCAGCAGTATAGGGACAGGCTCTGGAAACACCATATATTTT
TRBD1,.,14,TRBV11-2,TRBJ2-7,CASSVRDRVYEQYF,TGTGCCAGCAGCGTCCGGGACAGGGTCTATGAGCAGTACTTC
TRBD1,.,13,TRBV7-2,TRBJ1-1,CASSQAGQGRAFF,TGTGCCAGCAGCCAGGCGGGACAGGGCCGCGCTTTCTTT
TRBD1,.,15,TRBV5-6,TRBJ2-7,CATSFTGEGSYEQYF,TGTGCCACCAGCTTCACAGGGGAAGGTTCCTACGAGCAGTACTTC
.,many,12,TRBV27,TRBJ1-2,CASGQVYDGYTF,TGTGCCAGCGGACAAGTTTACGATGGCTACACCTTC
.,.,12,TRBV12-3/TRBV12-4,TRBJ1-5,CASSTVYQPQHF,TGTGCCAGCAGTACAGTTTATCAGCCCCAGCATTTT
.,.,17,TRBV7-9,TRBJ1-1,CASSLGLSGAGDTEAFF,TGTGCCAGCAGCTTAGGGTTGTCAGGGGCAGGGGACACTGAAGCTTTCTTT
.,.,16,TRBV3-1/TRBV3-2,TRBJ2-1,CASSWGTGTFGNEQFF,TGTGCCAGCAGCTGGGGAACCGGGACTTTCGGCAATGAGCAGTTCTTC
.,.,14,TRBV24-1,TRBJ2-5,CATGLAGPSATQYF,TGTGCCACCGGGCTCGCTGGTCCATCCGCGACCCAGTACTTC
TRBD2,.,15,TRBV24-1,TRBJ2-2,CATSASGGNTGELFF,TGTGCCACCAGTGCGAGCGGGGGTAACACCGGGGAGCTGTTTTTT
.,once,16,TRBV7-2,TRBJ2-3,CASSWAPRVAADTQYF,TGTGCCAGCAGCTGGGCCCCCAGGGTTGCCGCAGATACGCAGTATTTT
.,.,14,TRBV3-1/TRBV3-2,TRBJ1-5,CASSHGGSNQPQHF,TGTGCCAGCAGCCACGGCGGTAGCAATCAGCCCCAGCATTTT
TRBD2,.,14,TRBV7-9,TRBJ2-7,CASSLAGGPYEQYF,TGTGCCAGCAGCTTAGCGGGAGGGCCCTACGAGCAGTACTTC
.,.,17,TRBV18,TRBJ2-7,CASSPGLNRRGSYEQYF,TGTGCCAGCTCCCCCGGCCTCAATAGGAGGGGCTCCTACGAGCAGTACTTC
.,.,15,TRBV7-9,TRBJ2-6,CASSLLSSGANVLTF,TGTGCCAGCAGCCTTCTAAGCTCTGGGGCCAACGTCCTGACTTTC
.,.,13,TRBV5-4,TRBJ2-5,CASSLGGEETQYF,TGTGCCAGCAGCTTGGGCGGGGAGGAGACCCAGTACTTC
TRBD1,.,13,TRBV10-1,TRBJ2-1,CASSRDSFNEQFF,TGCGCCAGCAGCCGGGACAGCTTCAATGAGCAGTTCTTC
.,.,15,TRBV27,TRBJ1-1,CASSLLGLVNTEAFF,TGTGCCAGCAGCCTTTTGGGACTGGTGAACACTGAAGCTTTCTTT
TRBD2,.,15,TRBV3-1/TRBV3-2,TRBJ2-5,CASSLRTSFSQTQYF,TGTGCCAGCAGCCTCCGGACTAGCTTTTCCCAGACCCAGTACTTC
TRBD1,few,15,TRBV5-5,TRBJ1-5,CASSSGTGGNQPQHF,TGTGCCAGCAGCTCAGGGACAGGGGGTAATCAGCCCCAGCATTTT